The clone carrying this T cell receptor (beta chain) was found a few times. Its antigen is not identified. In making TCR cDNA, 5'RACE template switching added a universal primer site and UMIs to it. TCRdb re-analysed the 5' RACE reads in MiXCR, keeping a single row per CDR3 protein. The sample has 100,000 to 150,000 distinct CDR3 sequences, about 16% seen once. This sample is drawn from a study of T cells after yellow fever vaccination. Study-level points and caveats: Boosting was followed by the reappearance of most primary-vaccination clones (around 96% CD4, around 86% CD8). The secondary T-cell response peaked on day 5, not day 15, but was weaker.

This CDR3 contains 14 residues. Trimming pared 6 bases from V and 4 bases from J, leaving 13 bases between. The chain couples TRBV12-3 or TRBV12-4 to TRBJ1-3; D gene unclear. Source: CD8+ T cells sorted from PBMCs, taken 5 days after the yellow fever booster vaccination. This receptor was taken from a man aged 18 to 30 who received the YFV17D yellow fever vaccine. The CDR3 bases are TGTGCCAGCAGCCCTATTGGACCGGGAAACACCATATATTTT. It codes for CASSPIGPGNTIYF.